This T cell receptor (beta chain) was recorded in a study of T cells expressing NK-cell markers. Study-wide context: One of the eight sequenced donors was seronegative, whereas the other seven were HCMV-seropositive. General study results and limits: The contribution of dominant NKG2C+ clonotypes to CD8+ T cells in five to seven donors was roughly 1.0-7.5%.

Comments on this clonotype: Its antigen is not known.

Germline-derived CDR1 and CDR2 are ENHRY and SYGVKD. The CDR3 is 14 residues long. TCRdb reprocessed the 5' RACE reads, with one entry per CDR3 protein and no DNA. Its clone listing holds 400,000 to 550,000 distinct CDR3 sequences. The rearrangement joins TRBV10-3 to TRBJ2-7; TCRdb's D gene call, TRBD2, goes unchecked for lack of DNA. This receptor was obtained from a woman aged 18 to 69 in good health. The specimen sequenced was blood T cells: a sorted CD56 or NKG2C T cell subset, CD4+ or CD8+ T cells, or bulk PBMC T cells (not recorded which). CDR3 sequence: CAIRETSGSVEQYF.